Each of the 21 T cell receptor beta chains below was sequenced from the same sample in a study of early T cells in non-severe SARS-CoV-2 infection. Each CDR3 protein gets one entry after TCRdb re-called the 5' RACE reads with MiXCR. The data hold about 84,000 distinct CDR3 sequences, with around 10% observed a single time. Sequencing input: whole blood. The receptors shown here come from an adult who was a healthcare worker with PCR-confirmed SARS-CoV-2 infection or an uninfected control (not recorded which).

To note about this clonotype: This may be a read error, as it is one base from a much larger clone. The chain carries TRBV28 and TRBJ2-2, with D possibly matching TRBD2 (6 bases). This CDR3 has 13 amino acids. Trimming removed 1 base from V and 6 bases from J, with 6 bases in between. Germline V gene sequence: CDR1 MDHEN, CDR2 SYDVKM. The CDR3 spells CASSLSGAGELFF. The CDR3 DNA reads TGTGCCAGCAGTTTATCGGGGGCCGGGGAGCTGTTTTTT.

The chain carries TRBV15 and TRBJ2-3; no definite D call. From germline, CDR1 is LNHNV and CDR2 YYDKDF (reference sequence). CDR3 size: 16 residues. Trimming took off 0 bases at V and 2 bases at J, with 12 bases between the two ends. The CDR3 nucleotides read TGTGCCACCAGCAGAGATAGTTTGCGGCTCACAGATACGCAGTATTTT. Protein sequence: CATSRDSLRLTDTQYF.

This clonotype was counted at least ten times. V usage is TRBV7-9 and J usage is TRBJ1-2, with 8 bases fitting TRBD1. CDR3 size: 14 residues. Trimming removed 7 bases from V and 5 bases from J; junction bases left unmatched: 9. Germline V lookup: CDR1 SEHNR, CDR2 FQNEAQ (reference sequence). Here the CDR3 reads CASTPQGVNYGYTF. The CDR3 coding sequence is TGTGCCAGCACCCCACAGGGGGTTAATTATGGCTACACCTTC. Together with reference TRBV7-9 and TRBJ1-2, the CDR3 gives the full variable domain: DTGVSQNPRHKITKRGQNVTFRCDPISEHNRLYWYRQTLGQGPEFLTYFQNEAQLEKSRLLSDRFSAERPKGSFSTLEIQRTEQGDSAMYLCASTPQGVNYGYTFGSGTRLTVV.

In its sample, this clonotype was seen many times. This chain connects TRBV3-1 to TRBJ2-3; D gene unclear. The CDR3 has 13 amino acids. V dropped 3 bases and J dropped 7 bases, with 11 bases sitting between them. Looked up from germline, CDR1 is LGHDT and CDR2 is YNNKEL (reference sequence). The CDR3 region has the DNA TGTGCCAGCAGCCACCCTCCTCCCAATACGCAGTATTTT. Its translation: CASSHPPPNTQYF.

The CDR3 loop reads CASGAADTQYF. In DNA form, the CDR3 reads TGTGCTAGTGGTGCCGCGGATACGCAGTATTTT. The chain links TRBV12-5 to TRBJ2-3; D remains unclear. V was pared by 5 bases and J by 6 bases, with 6 bases between. CDR1 and CDR2 from the germline V gene are LGHNT and FRNRAP. The CDR3 has 11 residues.

This clonotype was found many times. The chain uses TRBV11-2 and TRBJ1-3, with D unresolved. V was pared by 1 base and J by 0 bases, with 13 bases between. The CDR3 runs 17 residues. Germline V lookup: CDR1 SGHAT, CDR2 FQNNGV. CDR3 sequence: CASSLVGRHISGNTIYF. CDR3 coding DNA: TGTGCCAGCAGCTTAGTGGGCCGACACATCTCTGGAAACACCATATATTTT. Full variable domain (remainder filled in from reference TRBV11-2 and TRBJ1-3): EAGVAQSPRYKIIEKRQSVAFWCNPISGHATLYWYQQILGQGPKLLIQFQNNGVVDDSQLPKDRFSAERLKGVDSTLKIQPAKLEDSAVYLCASSLVGRHISGNTIYFGEGSWLTVV.

The table lists this clonotype with a few counts. The gene calls are TRBV2 and TRBJ2-7; 7 nucleotides align to TRBD2. J gave up 4 bases and V 6 bases, and 12 bases lay outside the gene matches. The CDR3 consists of 15 residues. Germline CDR1 and CDR2: SNHLY and FYNNEI. The CDR3 nucleotides are TGTGCCAGCAGCGCCTCGGCGGGAGTAGGGTACGAGCAGTACTTC. It is translated as CASSASAGVGYEQYF.

The sample holds many counts of this clonotype. This chain connects TRBV12-3 or TRBV12-4 to TRBJ2-7, with no clear D. V lost 3 bases to trimming and J lost 0 bases, with 9 bases between them. The CDR3 spans 14 residues. Here the CDR3 DNA reads TGTGCCAGCAGTTTTGTAACTATCTCCTACGAGCAGTACTTC. Translating it yields CASSFVTISYEQYF.

The CDR3 coding sequence is TGTGCCAGCAGCTTGTATGGGTGGGGTACCTACGAGCAGTACTTC. Translation gives CASSLYGWGTYEQYF. The V gene is TRBV5-6, the J gene TRBJ2-7; D is unclear. The CDR3 spans 15 residues. V gave up 1 base and J gave up 2 bases, with 13 bases separating them. Germline V gene lookup returns CDR1 SGHDT and CDR2 YYEEEE. Filled out from reference TRBV5-6 and TRBJ2-7, the complete variable domain reads DAGVTQSPTHLIKTRGQQVTLRCSPKSGHDTVSWYQQALGQGPQFIFQYYEEEERQRGNFPDRFSGHQFPNYSSELNVNALLLGDSALYLCASSLYGWGTYEQYFGPGTRLTVT.

There are many counts of this clonotype. The V and J genes are TRBV4-1 and TRBJ1-6; maybe TRBD1 (5 bases). The germline V and J ends were trimmed by 5 bases and 2 bases, with 13 bases remaining between them. Germline V lookup: CDR1 MGHRA, CDR2 YSYEKL. The CDR3 extends over 16 amino acids. The DNA for the CDR3 is TGCGCCAGCAGCTGGTTCGCAGGGACCTATAATTCACCCCTCCACTTT. The encoded protein is CASSWFAGTYNSPLHF.

This clonotype showed up many times. CDR3 residues: CASSPGLAGASYEQYF. The CDR3, as DNA: TGTGCCAGCAGCCCGGGACTAGCGGGAGCCTCCTACGAGCAGTACTTC. This chain links TRBV5-6 with TRBJ2-7, with 14 positions matching TRBD2. Per germline, CDR1 SGHDT and CDR2 YYEEEE. Trimming cost V 4 bases and J 0 bases; bases outside gene matches: 3. This CDR3 region has 16 residues.

This clonotype showed up just a few times. The chain is built from TRBV5-5 and TRBJ1-1, with a possible D match to TRBD1 (6 bases). The CDR3 loop spans 16 amino acids. The V gene's germline CDR1 is SGHKS and CDR2 YYEKEE (reference sequence). Between the trimmed V and J ends, which lost 1 base and 3 bases, there was a span of 16 bases. CDR3 sequence (DNA): TGTGCCAGCAGCTTGTATCGGGGGGCCGGTGACACTGAAGCTTTCTTT. Translation gives CASSLYRGAGDTEAFF.

The V call is TRBV12-3 or TRBV12-4, the J call TRBJ1-1, with D unclear. Between the trimmed V and J ends, which lost 5 bases and 3 bases, there was a span of 13 bases. CDR3 length equals 14 residues. CDR3 DNA: TGTGCCAGCAGTCCCTCGAGAGAGGACACTGAAGCTTTCTTT. Protein sequence: CASSPSREDTEAFF.

This clonotype was picked up a small number of times. The chain employs TRBV9 and TRBJ2-1; no clear D gene. The germline V gene has CDR1 SGDLS and CDR2 YYNGEE. CDR3 length equals 17 residues. V gave up 0 bases and J gave up 0 bases, with 13 bases separating them. The CDR3 sequence: CASSVASIKSSYNEQFF. The CDR3 DNA is TGTGCCAGCAGCGTAGCGTCTATCAAGAGCTCCTACAATGAGCAGTTCTTC.

The CDR3, as DNA: TGTGCCAGTAGTCCCCGAGGAGGTGGAACGGGCGGGGAGCTGTTTTTT. Translation: CASSPRGGGTGGELFF. This chain uses TRBV19 with TRBJ2-2; maybe TRBD2 (5 bases). The CDR3 runs 16 residues. In germline, CDR1 is LNHDA, CDR2 SQIVND (reference sequence). V lost 5 bases, J lost 7 bases, and 20 bases lay in between.

The chain couples TRBV4-1 to TRBJ2-1; no clear D gene. The CDR3 has 14 amino acids. V was pared by 1 base and J by 9 bases, with 13 bases between. CDR1 MGHRA and CDR2 YSYEKL come from the germline V gene. Here the CDR3 DNA reads TGCGCCAGCAGCCAAGTTGTGCTTACAAGTGAGCAGTTCTTC. Translating it yields CASSQVVLTSEQFF.

In this sample, this clonotype turned up many times. The chain has TRBV18 and TRBJ2-7, with D possibly being TRBD2 (6 bases). This CDR3 comprises 16 residues. Germline lookup yields CDR1 KGHSH and CDR2 LQKENI. Trimming shortened V by 5 bases and J by 4 bases, and 21 bases separated the two germline ends. This CDR3 reads CASSSRGTASGYEQYF. The CDR3 DNA is TGTGCCAGCTCATCTCGGGGGACCGCCAGTGGTTACGAGCAGTACTTC. Based on the CDR3 plus reference TRBV18 and TRBJ2-7, the full variable domain is NAGVMQNPRHLVRRRGQEARLRCSPMKGHSHVYWYRQLPEEGLKFMVYLQKENIIDESGMPKERFSAEFPKEGPSILRIQQVVRGDSAAYFCASSSRGTASGYEQYFGPGTRLTVT.

The CDR3 loop reads CASSQRANTEAFF. DNA for the CDR3: TGTGCCAGCAGCCAAAGGGCGAACACTGAAGCTTTCTTT. The V gene is TRBV16, the J gene TRBJ1-1; D ambiguous. CDR3 length: 13 amino acids. Germline V gives CDR1 KGHSY, CDR2 FQNENV. The V gene lost 2 bases and the J gene lost 1 base, with 5 bases spanning the gap.

This clonotype was seen a handful of times. The rearrangement uses TRBV11-1 and TRBJ2-7, with 8 bases that match TRBD1. CDR1 and CDR2 (germline): SGHAT, FQDESV (reference sequence). This CDR3 has 14 amino acids. V dropped 2 bases and J dropped 4; count of bases not matched to a gene: 4. Here the CDR3 reads CASSLRTGRYEQYF. The CDR3 coding sequence is TGTGCCAGCAGCTTAAGGACAGGGAGGTACGAGCAGTACTTC.

CDR3 in DNA: TGTGCCAGCTCAACGGACAGGGGTTCACCCCTCCACTTT. It specifies CASSTDRGSPLHF. This chain connects TRBV18 to TRBJ1-6; 9 bases align to TRBD1. The germline gives CDR1 KGHSH, CDR2 LQKENI. This CDR3 spans 13 amino acids. The junction had 2 bases not matched to a gene; V was cut back by 5 bases and J by 9 bases.

This clonotype occurred many times. V and J are TRBV28 and TRBJ2-7; D is possibly TRBD2 (6 bases). Germline assignment: CDR1 MDHEN and CDR2 SYDVKM. This CDR3 spans 13 amino acids. V was cut by 7 bases and J by 5 bases, with 15 bases left in between. The CDR3 spells CASTGGPLNEQYF. CDR3 bases: TGTGCCAGCACTGGAGGGCCTCTTAACGAGCAGTACTTC.